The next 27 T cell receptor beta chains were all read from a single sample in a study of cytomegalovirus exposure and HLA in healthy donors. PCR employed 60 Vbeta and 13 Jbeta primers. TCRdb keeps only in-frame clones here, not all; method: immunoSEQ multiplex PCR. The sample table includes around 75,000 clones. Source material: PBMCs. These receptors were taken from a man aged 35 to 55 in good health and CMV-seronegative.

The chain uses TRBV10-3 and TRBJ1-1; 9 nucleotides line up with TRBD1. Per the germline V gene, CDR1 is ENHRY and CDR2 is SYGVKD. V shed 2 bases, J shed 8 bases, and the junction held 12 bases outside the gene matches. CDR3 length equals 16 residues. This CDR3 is CAISELNPGTGTEAFF. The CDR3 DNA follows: TGTGCCATCAGTGAGCTAAACCCCGGGACAGGGACCGAAGCTTTCTTT.

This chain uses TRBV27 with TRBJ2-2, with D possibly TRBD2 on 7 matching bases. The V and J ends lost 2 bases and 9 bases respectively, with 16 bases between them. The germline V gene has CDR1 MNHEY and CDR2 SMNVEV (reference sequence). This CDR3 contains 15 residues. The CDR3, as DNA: TGTGCCAGCAGTTTACTACGGGGGGCTGGGTGGGAGCTGTTTTTT. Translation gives CASSLLRGAGWELFF.

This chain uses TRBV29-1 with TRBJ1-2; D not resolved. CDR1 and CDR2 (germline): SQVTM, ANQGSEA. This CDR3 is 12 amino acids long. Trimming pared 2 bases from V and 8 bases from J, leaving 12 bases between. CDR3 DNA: TGCAGCGTTGAACGGACGGACTCGGGCTACACCTTC. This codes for CSVERTDSGYTF.

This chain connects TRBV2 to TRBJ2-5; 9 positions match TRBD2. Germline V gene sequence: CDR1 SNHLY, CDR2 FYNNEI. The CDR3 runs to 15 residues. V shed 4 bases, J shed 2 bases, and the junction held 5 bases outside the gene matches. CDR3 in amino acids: CASSVERGDQETQYF. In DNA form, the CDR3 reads TGTGCCAGCAGTGTCGAGCGGGGGGATCAAGAGACCCAGTACTTC.

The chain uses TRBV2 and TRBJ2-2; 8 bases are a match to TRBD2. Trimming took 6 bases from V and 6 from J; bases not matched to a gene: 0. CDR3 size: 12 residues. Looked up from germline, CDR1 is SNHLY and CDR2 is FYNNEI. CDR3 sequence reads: CASSGGAGELFF. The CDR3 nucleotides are TGTGCCAGCAGCGGGGGGGCCGGGGAGCTGTTTTTT.

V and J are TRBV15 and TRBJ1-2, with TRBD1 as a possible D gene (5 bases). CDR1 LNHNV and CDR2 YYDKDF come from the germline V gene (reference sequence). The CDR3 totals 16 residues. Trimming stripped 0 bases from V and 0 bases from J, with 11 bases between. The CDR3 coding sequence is TGTGCCACCAGCAGAGATCTCGAACAGGCTAACTATGGCTACACCTTC. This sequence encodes CATSRDLEQANYGYTF.

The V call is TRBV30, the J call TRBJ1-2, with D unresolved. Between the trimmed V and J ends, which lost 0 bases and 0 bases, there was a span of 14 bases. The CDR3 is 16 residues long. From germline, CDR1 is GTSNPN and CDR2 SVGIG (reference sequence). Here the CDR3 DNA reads TGTGCCTGGAGTGTAGTATTGGGCCACACTAACTATGGCTACACCTTC. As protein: CAWSVVLGHTNYGYTF.

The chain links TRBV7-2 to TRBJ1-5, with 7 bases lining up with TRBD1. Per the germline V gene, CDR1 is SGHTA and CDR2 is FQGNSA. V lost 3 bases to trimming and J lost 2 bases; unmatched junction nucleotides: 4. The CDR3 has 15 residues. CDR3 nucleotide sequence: TGTGCCAGCAGCTTGTTTACAGGGGGCAATCAGCCCCAGCATTTT. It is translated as CASSLFTGGNQPQHF.

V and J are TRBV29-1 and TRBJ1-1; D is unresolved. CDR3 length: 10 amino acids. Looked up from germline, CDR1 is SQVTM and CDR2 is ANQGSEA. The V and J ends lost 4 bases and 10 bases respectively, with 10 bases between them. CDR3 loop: CSVGVEGAFF. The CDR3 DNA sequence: TGCAGCGTTGGGGTTGAGGGAGCTTTCTTT.

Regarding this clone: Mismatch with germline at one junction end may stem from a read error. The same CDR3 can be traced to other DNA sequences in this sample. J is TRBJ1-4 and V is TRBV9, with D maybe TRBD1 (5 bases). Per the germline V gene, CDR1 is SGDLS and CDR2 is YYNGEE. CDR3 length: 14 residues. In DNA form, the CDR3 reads TGTGCCAGCAGTCCCTGGAGGGGAGGAGAAAAGCTGTTTTTT. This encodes CASSPWRGGEKLFF.

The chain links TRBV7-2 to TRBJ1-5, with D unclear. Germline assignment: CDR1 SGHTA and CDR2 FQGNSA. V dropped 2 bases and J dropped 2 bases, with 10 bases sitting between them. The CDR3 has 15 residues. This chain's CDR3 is CASSLTGYRNQPQHF. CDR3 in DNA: TGTGCCAGCAGCTTAACGGGGTATCGCAATCAGCCCCAGCATTTT.

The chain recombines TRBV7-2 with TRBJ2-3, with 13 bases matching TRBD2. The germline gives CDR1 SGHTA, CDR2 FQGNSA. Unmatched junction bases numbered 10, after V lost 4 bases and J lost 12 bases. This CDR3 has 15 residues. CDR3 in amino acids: CASSSQGLAGQSQYF. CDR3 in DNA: TGTGCCAGCAGCTCACAGGGACTAGCGGGGCAGTCCCAGTATTTT.

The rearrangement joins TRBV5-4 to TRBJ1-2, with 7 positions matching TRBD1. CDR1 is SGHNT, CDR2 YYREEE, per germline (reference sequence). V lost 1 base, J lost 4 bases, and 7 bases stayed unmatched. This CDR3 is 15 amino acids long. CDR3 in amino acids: CASSLRQGKSYGYTF. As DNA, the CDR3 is TGTGCCAGCAGCTTGAGACAGGGAAAATCCTATGGCTACACCTTC.

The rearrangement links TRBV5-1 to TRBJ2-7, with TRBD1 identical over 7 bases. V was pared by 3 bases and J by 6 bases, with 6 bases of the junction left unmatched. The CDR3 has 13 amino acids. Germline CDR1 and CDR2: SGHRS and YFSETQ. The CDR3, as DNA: TGCGCCAGCAGCTCGGAGACAGGGCCCGAGCAGTACTTC. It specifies CASSSETGPEQYF.

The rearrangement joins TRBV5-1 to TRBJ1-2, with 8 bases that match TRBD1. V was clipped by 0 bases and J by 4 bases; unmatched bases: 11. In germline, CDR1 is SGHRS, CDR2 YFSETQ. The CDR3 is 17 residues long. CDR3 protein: CASSLGGQDQSGYGYTF. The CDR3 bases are TGCGCCAGCAGCTTGGGGGGACAGGACCAATCGGGCTATGGCTACACCTTC.

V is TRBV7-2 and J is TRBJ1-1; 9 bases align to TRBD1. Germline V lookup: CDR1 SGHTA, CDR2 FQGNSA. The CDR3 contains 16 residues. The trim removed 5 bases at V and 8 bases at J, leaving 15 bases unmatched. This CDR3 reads CASSRKRQGVPHEAFF. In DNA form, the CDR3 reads TGTGCCAGCAGCCGTAAGAGACAGGGGGTCCCGCACGAAGCTTTCTTT.

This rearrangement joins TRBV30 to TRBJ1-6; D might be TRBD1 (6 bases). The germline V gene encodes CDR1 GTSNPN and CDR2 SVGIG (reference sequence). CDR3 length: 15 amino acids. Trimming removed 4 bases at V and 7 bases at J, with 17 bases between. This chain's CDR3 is CAWTRKGGQNSPLHF. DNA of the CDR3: TGTGCCTGGACCCGAAAGGGGGGGCAGAATTCACCCCTCCACTTT.

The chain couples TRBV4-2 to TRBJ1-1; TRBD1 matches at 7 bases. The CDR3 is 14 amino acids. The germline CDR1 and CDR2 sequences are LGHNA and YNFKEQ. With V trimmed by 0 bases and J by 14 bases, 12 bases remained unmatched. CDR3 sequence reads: CASSQDLDRPGWFF. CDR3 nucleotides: TGTGCCAGCAGCCAAGACCTGGACAGGCCCGGATGGTTCTTT.

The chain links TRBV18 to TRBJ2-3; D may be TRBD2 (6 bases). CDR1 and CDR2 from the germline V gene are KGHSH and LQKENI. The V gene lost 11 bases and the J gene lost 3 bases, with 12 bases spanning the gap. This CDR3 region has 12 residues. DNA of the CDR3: TGTGCCGCGGGGTTGGGGACAGATACGCAGTATTTT. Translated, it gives CAAGLGTDTQYF.

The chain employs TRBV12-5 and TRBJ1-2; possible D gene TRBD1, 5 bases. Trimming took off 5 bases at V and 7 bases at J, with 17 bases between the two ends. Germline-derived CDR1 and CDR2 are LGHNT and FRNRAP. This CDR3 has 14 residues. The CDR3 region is CASGPPGDLAGYTF. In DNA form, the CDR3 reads TGTGCTAGTGGTCCTCCCGGGGACTTGGCTGGCTACACCTTC.

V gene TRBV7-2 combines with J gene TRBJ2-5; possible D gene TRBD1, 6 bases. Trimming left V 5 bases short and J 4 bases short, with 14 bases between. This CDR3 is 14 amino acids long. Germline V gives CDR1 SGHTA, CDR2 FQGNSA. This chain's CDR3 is CASSNNRVGETQYF. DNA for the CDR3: TGTGCCAGCAGCAACAACAGGGTAGGAGAGACCCAGTACTTC.

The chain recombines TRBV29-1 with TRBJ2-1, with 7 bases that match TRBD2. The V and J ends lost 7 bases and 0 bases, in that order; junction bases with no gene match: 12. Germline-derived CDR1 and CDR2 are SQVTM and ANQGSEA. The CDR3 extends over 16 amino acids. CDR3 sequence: CSGRGGSSASYNEQFF. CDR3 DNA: TGCAGCGGGCGGGGAGGGTCCTCCGCCTCCTACAATGAGCAGTTCTTC.

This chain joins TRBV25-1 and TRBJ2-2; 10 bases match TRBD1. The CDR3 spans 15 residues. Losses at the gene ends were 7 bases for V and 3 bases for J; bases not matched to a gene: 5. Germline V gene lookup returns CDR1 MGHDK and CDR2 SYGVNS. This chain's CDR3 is CASIAGTGDTGELFF. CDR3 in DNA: TGTGCCAGCATCGCCGGGACAGGGGACACCGGGGAGCTGTTTTTT.

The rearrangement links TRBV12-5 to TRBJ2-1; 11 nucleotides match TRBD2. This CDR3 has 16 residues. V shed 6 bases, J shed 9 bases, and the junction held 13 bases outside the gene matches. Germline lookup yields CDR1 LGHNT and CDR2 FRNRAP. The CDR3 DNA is TGTGCTAGTGGCCCTTCTCTAGCGGGGGGATATGGTGAGCAGTTCTTC. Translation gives CASGPSLAGGYGEQFF.

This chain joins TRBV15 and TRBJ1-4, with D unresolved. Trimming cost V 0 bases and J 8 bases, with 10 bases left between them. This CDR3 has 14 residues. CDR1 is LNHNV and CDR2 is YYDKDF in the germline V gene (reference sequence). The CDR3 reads CATSRDFRGEKLFF. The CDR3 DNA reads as TGTGCCACCAGCAGAGATTTTCGCGGAGAAAAACTGTTTTTT.

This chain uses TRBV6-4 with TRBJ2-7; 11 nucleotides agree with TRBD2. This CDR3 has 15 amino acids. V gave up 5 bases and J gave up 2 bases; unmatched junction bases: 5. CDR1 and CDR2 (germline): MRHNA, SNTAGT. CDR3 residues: CASSRTSGPTYEQYF. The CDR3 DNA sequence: TGTGCCAGCAGTCGGACTAGCGGGCCGACCTACGAGCAGTACTTC.

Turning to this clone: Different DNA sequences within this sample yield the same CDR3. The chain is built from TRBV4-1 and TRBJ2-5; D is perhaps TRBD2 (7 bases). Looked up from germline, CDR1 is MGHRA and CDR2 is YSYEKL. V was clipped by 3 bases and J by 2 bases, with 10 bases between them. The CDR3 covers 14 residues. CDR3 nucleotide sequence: TGCGCCAGCAGCCAGGGGGGGCTTCAAGAGACCCAGTACTTC. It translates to CASSQGGLQETQYF.